This TCR beta chain was documented in a study of T cell changes during pregnancy in multiple sclerosis. Produced via immunoSEQ multiplex PCR; TCRdb's table is partial and in-frame only. The sample lists roughly 30,000 clones; nearly 90% were seen once. The CDR3 is 15 amino acids. Germline CDR1 is SGHRS and CDR2 is YFSETQ. V shed 6 bases and J shed 5 bases, with 20 bases lying between them. The V and J genes are TRBV5-1 and TRBJ1-1, with D perhaps matching TRBD1 (5 bases). Sequenced here: CD8+ T cells from peripheral blood mononuclear cells, sampled in the second trimester of pregnancy. This clonotype was obtained from a female donor with multiple sclerosis, enrolled in a pregnancy study. The DNA for the CDR3 is TGCGCCAGCAACCCCCAAAGGACAAGTGGAACTGAAGCTTTCTTT. Its translation: CASNPQRTSGTEAFF.